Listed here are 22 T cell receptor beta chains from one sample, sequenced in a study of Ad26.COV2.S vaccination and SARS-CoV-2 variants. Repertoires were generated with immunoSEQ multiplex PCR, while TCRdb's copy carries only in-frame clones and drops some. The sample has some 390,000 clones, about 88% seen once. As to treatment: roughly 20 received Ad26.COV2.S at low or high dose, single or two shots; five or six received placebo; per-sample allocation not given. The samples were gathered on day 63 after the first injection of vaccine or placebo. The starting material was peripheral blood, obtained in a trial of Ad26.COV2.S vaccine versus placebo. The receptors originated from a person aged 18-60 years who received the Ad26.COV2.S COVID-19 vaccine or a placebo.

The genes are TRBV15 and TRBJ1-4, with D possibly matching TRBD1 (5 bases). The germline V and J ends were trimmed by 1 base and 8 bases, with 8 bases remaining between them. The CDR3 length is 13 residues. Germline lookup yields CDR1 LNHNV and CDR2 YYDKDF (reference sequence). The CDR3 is CATSRGDREKLFF. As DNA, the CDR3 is TGTGCCACCAGCAGAGGGGACCGCGAAAAACTGTTTTTT.

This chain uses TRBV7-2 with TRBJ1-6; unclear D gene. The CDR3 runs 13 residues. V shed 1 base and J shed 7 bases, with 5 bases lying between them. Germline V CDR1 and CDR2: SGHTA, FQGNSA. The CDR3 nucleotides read TGTGCCAGCAGCTTAGACTTGAATTCACCCCTCCACTTT. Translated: CASSLDLNSPLHF. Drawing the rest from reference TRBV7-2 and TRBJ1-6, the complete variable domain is GAGVSQSPSNKVTEKGKDVELRCDPISGHTALYWYRQSLGQGLEFLIYFQGNSAPDKSGLPSDRFSAERTGGSVSTLTIQRTQQEDSAVYLCASSLDLNSPLHFGNGTRLTVT.

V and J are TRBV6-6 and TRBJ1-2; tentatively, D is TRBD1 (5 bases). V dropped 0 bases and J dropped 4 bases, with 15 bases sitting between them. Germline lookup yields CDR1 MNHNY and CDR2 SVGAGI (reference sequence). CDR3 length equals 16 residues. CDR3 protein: CASSYSRQNVGYGYTF. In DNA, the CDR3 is TGTGCCAGCAGTTACTCGAGACAGAATGTAGGCTATGGCTACACCTTC.

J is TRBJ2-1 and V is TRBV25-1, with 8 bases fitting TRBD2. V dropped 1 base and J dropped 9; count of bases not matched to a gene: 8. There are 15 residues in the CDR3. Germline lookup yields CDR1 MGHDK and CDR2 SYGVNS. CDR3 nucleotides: TGTGCCAGCAGTGAATCTCAGCGGGGGAGTCGTGAGCAGTTCTTC. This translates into CASSESQRGSREQFF.

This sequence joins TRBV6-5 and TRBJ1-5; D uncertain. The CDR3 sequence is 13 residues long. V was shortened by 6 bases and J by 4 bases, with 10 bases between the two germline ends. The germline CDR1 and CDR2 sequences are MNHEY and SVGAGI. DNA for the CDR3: TGTGCCAGCAGGCGAGAGGGAAATCAGCCCCAGCATTTT. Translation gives CASRREGNQPQHF.

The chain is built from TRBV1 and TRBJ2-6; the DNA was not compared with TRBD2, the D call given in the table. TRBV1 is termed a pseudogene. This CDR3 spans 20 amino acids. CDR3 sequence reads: CTSSPLSAEGRGSGANVLTF. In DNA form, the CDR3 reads TGCACCAGCAGCCCCCTTTCCGCGGAGGGCCGGGGCTCTGGGGCCAACGTCCTGACTTTC.

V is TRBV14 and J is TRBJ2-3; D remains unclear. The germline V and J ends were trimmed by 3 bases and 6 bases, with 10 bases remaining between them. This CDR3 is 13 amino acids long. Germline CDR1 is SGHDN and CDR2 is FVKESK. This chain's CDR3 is CASSQGFGDTQYF. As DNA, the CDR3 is TGTGCCAGCAGCCAGGGGTTTGGGGATACGCAGTATTTT.

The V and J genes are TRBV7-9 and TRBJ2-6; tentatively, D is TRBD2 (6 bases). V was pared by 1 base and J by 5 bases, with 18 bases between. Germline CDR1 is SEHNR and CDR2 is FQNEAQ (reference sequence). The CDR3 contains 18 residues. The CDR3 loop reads CASSLGRGGTIRANVLTF. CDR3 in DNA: TGTGCCAGCAGCTTAGGACGGGGCGGGACCATCAGGGCCAACGTCCTGACTTTC.

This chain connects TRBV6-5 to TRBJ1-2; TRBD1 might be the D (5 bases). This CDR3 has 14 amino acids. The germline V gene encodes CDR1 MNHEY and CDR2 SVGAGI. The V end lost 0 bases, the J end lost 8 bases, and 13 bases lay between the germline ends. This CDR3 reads CASSYSPPGDGYTF. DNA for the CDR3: TGTGCCAGCAGTTACTCCCCCCCCGGGGACGGCTACACCTTC.

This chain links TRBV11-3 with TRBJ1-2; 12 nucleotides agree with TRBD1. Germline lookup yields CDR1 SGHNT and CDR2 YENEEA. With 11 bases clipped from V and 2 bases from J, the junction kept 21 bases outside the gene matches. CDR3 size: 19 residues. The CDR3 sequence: CARRLPAGGTGGANYGYTF. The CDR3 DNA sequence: TGTGCCCGCCGCCTTCCGGCGGGGGGGACAGGGGGCGCCAACTATGGCTACACCTTC.

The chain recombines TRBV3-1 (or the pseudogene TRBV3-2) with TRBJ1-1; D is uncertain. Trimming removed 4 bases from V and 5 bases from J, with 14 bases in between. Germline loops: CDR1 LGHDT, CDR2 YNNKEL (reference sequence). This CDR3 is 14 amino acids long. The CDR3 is CASSPSPMGTEAFF. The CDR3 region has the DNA TGTGCCAGCAGCCCGTCGCCCATGGGGACTGAAGCTTTCTTT.

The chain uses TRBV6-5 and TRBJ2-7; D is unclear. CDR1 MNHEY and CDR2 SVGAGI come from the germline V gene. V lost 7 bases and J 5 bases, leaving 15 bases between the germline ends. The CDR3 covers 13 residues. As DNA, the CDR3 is TGTGCCAGCATCTACAATCTCGGGCACGAGCAGTACTTC. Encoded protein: CASIYNLGHEQYF.

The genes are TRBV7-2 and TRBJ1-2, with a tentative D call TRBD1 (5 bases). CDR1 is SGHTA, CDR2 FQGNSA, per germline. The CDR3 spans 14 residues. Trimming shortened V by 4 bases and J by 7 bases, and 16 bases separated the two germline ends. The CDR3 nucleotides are TGTGCCAGCAGCTCCCTTTGGGGGGAAGGTGGCTACACCTTC. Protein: CASSSLWGEGGYTF.

CDR3 sequence reads: CASSPRLGRELNTEAFF. In DNA form, the CDR3 reads TGTGCCAGCAGCCCCAGACTTGGTAGGGAGTTGAACACTGAAGCTTTCTTT. The rearrangement links TRBV7-2 to TRBJ1-1; D is uncertain. This CDR3 is built from 17 residues. Trimming shortened V by 5 bases and J by 0 bases, and 19 bases separated the two germline ends. Germline CDR1 and CDR2: SGHTA and FQGNSA.

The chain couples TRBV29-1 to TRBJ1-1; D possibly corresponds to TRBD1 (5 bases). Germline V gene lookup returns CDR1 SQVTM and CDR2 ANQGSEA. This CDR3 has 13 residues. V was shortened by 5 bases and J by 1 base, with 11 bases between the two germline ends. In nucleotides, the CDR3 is TGCAGCGTTAGGGACGCCGAGAACACTGAAGCTTTCTTT. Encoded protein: CSVRDAENTEAFF.

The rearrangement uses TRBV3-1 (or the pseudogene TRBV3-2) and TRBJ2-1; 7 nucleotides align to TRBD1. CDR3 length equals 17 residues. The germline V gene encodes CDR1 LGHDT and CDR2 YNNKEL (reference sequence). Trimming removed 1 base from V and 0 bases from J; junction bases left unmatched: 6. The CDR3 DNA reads TGTGCCAGCAGCCAAGCACGGGGACAGCTCTCCTACAATGAGCAGTTCTTC. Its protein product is CASSQARGQLSYNEQFF.

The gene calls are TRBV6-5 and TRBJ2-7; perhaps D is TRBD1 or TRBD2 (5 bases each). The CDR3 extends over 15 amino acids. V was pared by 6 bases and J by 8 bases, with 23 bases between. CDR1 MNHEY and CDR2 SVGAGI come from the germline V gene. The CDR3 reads CASSSPQKGPMKQYF. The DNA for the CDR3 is TGTGCCAGCAGCTCTCCCCAAAAGGGACCTATGAAGCAGTACTTC.

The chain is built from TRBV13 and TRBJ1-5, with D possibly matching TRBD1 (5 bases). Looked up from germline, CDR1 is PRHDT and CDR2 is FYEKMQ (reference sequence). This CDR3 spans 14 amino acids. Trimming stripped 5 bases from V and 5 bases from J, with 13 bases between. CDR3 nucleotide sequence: TGTGCCAGCAGCCATGGCCGGGGGGATCAGCCCCAGCATTTT. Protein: CASSHGRGDQPQHF.

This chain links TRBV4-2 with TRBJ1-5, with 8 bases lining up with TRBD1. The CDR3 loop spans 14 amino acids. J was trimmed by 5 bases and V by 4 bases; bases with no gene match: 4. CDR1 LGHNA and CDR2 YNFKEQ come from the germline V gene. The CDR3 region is CASSLDREDQPQHF. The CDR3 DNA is TGTGCCAGCAGCCTGGACAGGGAGGATCAGCCCCAGCATTTT.

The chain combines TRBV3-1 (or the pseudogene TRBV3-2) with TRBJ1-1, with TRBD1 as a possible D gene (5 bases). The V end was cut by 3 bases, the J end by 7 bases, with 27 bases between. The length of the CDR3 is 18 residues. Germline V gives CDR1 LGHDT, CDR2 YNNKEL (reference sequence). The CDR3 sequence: CASSQRGVGSPFESEAFF. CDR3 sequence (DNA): TGTGCCAGCAGCCAGCGGGGGGTGGGTAGCCCCTTTGAGAGTGAAGCTTTCTTT.

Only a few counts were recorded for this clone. The CDR3 here is CASSLGFSSSSYNSPLHF. DNA for the CDR3: TGTGCCAGCAGCTTAGGTTTTTCTTCCAGCTCCTATAATTCACCCCTCCACTTT. The V and J genes are TRBV7-9 and TRBJ1-6; no clear D gene. The CDR3 is 18 amino acids. Trimming cost V 1 base and J 0 bases, with 13 bases left between them. CDR1 and CDR2 (germline): SEHNR, FQNEAQ (reference sequence).

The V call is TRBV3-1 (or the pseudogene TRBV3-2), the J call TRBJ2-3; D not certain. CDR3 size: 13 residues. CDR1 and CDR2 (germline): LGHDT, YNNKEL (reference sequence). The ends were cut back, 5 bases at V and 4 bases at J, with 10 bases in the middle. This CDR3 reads CASSYRGADTQYF. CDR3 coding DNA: TGTGCCAGCAGCTACCGTGGGGCAGATACGCAGTATTTT.